A single sample is the source of the 12 T cell receptor beta chains below, sequenced in a study of siplizumab effects on memory and regulatory T cells (dated by TCRdb to about 2019). The library came from the immunoSEQ multiplex PCR assay. TCRdb stores this immuneACCESS table with in-frame sequences only. Part of the clones is absent; in the studies checked, under half of the shortfall reflects unresolved V genes, and no reason is known for the rest. This sample comprises about 100,000 clones, around 92% of them detected only once. Jointly, the top ten make up 2.5% to 3% of the sample. The source material was CD4+ T cells sorted from blood. These receptors were collected from a human donor in good health. Some clones in this sample may be carry-over from other donors' samples.

The rearrangement links TRBV7-9 to TRBJ2-1; 12 nucleotides agree with TRBD2. The CDR3 loop spans 15 amino acids. Unmatched junction bases numbered 4, after V lost 4 bases and J lost 6 bases. Germline-derived CDR1 and CDR2 are SEHNR and FQNEAQ (reference sequence). CDR3 DNA sequence: TGTGCCAGCAGCTCTAGCGGGAGGGCAAGCAATGAGCAGTTCTTC. It specifies CASSSSGRASNEQFF. Full variable domain (rest looked up from reference TRBV7-9 and TRBJ2-1): DTGVSQNPRHKITKRGQNVTFRCDPISEHNRLYWYRQTLGQGPEFLTYFQNEAQLEKSRLLSDRFSAERPKGSFSTLEIQRTEQGDSAMYLCASSSSGRASNEQFFGPGTRLTVL.

J is TRBJ2-3 and V is TRBV29-1; D is unclear. V was pared by 2 bases and J by 0 bases, with 9 bases between. There are 14 residues in the CDR3. Per germline, CDR1 SQVTM and CDR2 ANQGSEA. CDR3 loop: CSVEMAASTDTQYF. DNA for the CDR3: TGCAGCGTTGAAATGGCGGCTAGCACAGATACGCAGTATTTT.

The chain joins TRBV11-3 to TRBJ1-1; possibly TRBD1 for D (5 bases). V was pared by 1 base and J by 6 bases, with 12 bases between. The CDR3 contains 14 residues. The germline CDR1 and CDR2 sequences are SGHNT and YENEEA. CDR3 sequence: CASSLVTWGAEAFF. DNA for the CDR3: TGTGCCAGCAGCTTAGTCACTTGGGGGGCTGAAGCTTTCTTT. Together with reference TRBV11-3 and TRBJ1-1, the CDR3 gives the full variable domain: EAGVVQSPRYKIIEKKQPVAFWCNPISGHNTLYWYLQNLGQGPELLIRYENEEAVDDSQLPKDRFSAERLKGVDSTLKIQPAELGDSAVYLCASSLVTWGAEAFFGQGTRLTVV.

A word on this clone: The junction does not match germline at one end; this may be a read error. CDR3 amino acids: CSATGLDF. CDR3 in DNA: TGCAGTGCTACCGGACTAGACTTC. The genes are TRBV20-1 and TRBJ2-7; 7 bases align to TRBD2. This CDR3 comprises 8 residues. CDR1 and CDR2 from the germline V gene are DFQATT and SNEGSKA (reference sequence).

The rearrangement joins TRBV11-2 to TRBJ2-7, with 9 bases matching TRBD1. Germline V gives CDR1 SGHAT, CDR2 FQNNGV. There are 14 residues in the CDR3. The J segment lost 3 bases and the V segment lost 5 bases, leaving 5 bases of the junction unmatched. CDR3 coding DNA: TGTGCCAGCAGCGCAGGGACAGGGATCTACGAGCAGTACTTC. Protein sequence: CASSAGTGIYEQYF.

The rearrangement joins TRBV4-2 to TRBJ1-5; D is possibly TRBD1 (5 bases). V gave up 4 bases and J gave up 6 bases, with 16 bases separating them. Germline assignment: CDR1 LGHNA and CDR2 YNFKEQ. The CDR3 contains 15 residues. The CDR3 DNA reads as TGTGCCAGCAGCCCTCAGCCGGGGGTAAGTCAGCCCCAGCATTTT. Translating gives CASSPQPGVSQPQHF.

The chain has TRBV5-1 and TRBJ2-4; D is ambiguous. V lost 0 bases to trimming and J lost 8 bases, with 15 bases between them. Germline CDR1 SGHRS, CDR2 YFSETQ. CDR3 size: 15 residues. This CDR3 reads CASSLEGRESDIQYF. CDR3 sequence (DNA): TGCGCCAGCAGCTTGGAGGGCAGAGAGTCGGACATTCAGTACTTC.

The V and J genes are TRBV7-9 and TRBJ2-1; either TRBD1 or TRBD2 may supply D (5 bases each). Germline V lookup: CDR1 SEHNR, CDR2 FQNEAQ (reference sequence). Trimming removed 5 bases from V and 8 bases from J, with 22 bases in between. The CDR3 runs to 16 residues. The DNA of the CDR3 is TGTGCCAGCAGCCCAGGGTCTCGGACTGCGGATGATGAGCAGTTCTTC. Translation gives CASSPGSRTADDEQFF.

The rearrangement joins TRBV6-1 to TRBJ2-2, with 13 bases aligning to TRBD2. V was clipped by 1 base and J by 5 bases; unmatched bases: 1. This CDR3 has 16 residues. Per the germline V gene, CDR1 is MNHNS and CDR2 is SASEGT. CDR3 in DNA: TGTGCCAGCAGTGAAGTACTAGCGGGAGGGACCGGGGAGCTGTTTTTT. Translated, it gives CASSEVLAGGTGELFF.

The gene calls are TRBV5-1 and TRBJ2-1, with TRBD2 identical over 14 bases. Per the germline V gene, CDR1 is SGHRS and CDR2 is YFSETQ. Trimming took 1 base from V and 8 from J; bases not matched to a gene: 2. CDR3 length equals 15 residues. The CDR3 loop is CASSLSGLAGDEQFF. CDR3 coding DNA: TGCGCCAGCAGCTTGTCGGGACTAGCGGGAGATGAGCAGTTCTTC. The full variable domain, completed using reference TRBV5-1 and TRBJ2-1, is KAGVTQTPRYLIKTRGQQVTLSCSPISGHRSVSWYQQTPGQGLQFLFEYFSETQRNKGNFPGRFSGRQFSNSRSEMNVSTLELGDSALYLCASSLSGLAGDEQFFGPGTRLTVL.

This chain links TRBV7-9 with TRBJ2-1; TRBD2 aligns across 8 bases. In germline, CDR1 is SEHNR, CDR2 FQNEAQ (reference sequence). The trim removed 2 bases at V and 7 bases at J, leaving 16 bases unmatched. This CDR3 contains 18 residues. This CDR3 reads CASSLTSAGGRIRNEQFF. The CDR3 region has the DNA TGTGCCAGCAGCTTAACCTCGGCGGGCGGGAGGATTAGGAATGAGCAGTTCTTC.

V and J are TRBV7-2 and TRBJ2-1; 11 bases are shared with TRBD2. The CDR3 consists of 15 residues. Germline trimming cut 3 bases from V and 15 bases from J; bases unmatched to any gene: 13. Germline lookup yields CDR1 SGHTA and CDR2 FQGNSA. The CDR3 nucleotides read TGTGCCAGCAGCTTTAGGGGACTAGCGGATGGGTGGGGGTTCTTC. Encoded protein: CASSFRGLADGWGFF.